The 20 T cell receptor beta chains below were found in one sample sequenced in a study of cytomegalovirus exposure and HLA in healthy donors. The assay was immunoSEQ multiplex PCR, and TCRdb's table has in-frame clones only and misses some. The top ten hold 7.2% of the sample, which has 150,000 to 200,000 clones, more than 75% seen once. Material for sequencing was PBMCs. The receptors were gathered from a man aged 25 to 40 in good health and CMV-seropositive.

V and J are TRBV4-1 and TRBJ2-7, with 7 bases aligning to TRBD1. Germline V gene sequence: CDR1 MGHRA, CDR2 YSYEKL. With V trimmed by 1 base and J by 0 bases, 9 bases remained unmatched. The CDR3 is 17 residues long. The CDR3 protein is CASSQGFSGTASYEQYF. The CDR3 coding sequence is TGCGCCAGCAGCCAAGGGTTCTCTGGGACAGCCTCCTACGAGCAGTACTTC.

This rearrangement joins TRBV18 to TRBJ1-5; D is unresolved. Germline CDR1 and CDR2: KGHSH and LQKENI. Trimming took 6 bases from V and 2 from J, leaving 17 bases between them. The CDR3 spans 16 residues. CDR3 nucleotide sequence: TGTGCCAGCTCCCCGTATGGGAGCCGAGGCAATCAGCCCCAGCATTTT. Amino acids: CASSPYGSRGNQPQHF. Full variable domain (missing parts from reference TRBV18 and TRBJ1-5): NAGVMQNPRHLVRRRGQEARLRCSPMKGHSHVYWYRQLPEEGLKFMVYLQKENIIDESGMPKERFSAEFPKEGPSILRIQQVVRGDSAAYFCASSPYGSRGNQPQHFGDGTRLSIL.

CDR3 nucleotides: TGTGCCAGCAGCCAAGGTCCTAGCGGGAGTTCCTACGAGCAGTACTTC. It encodes CASSQGPSGSSYEQYF. The chain couples TRBV4-2 to TRBJ2-7; 10 nucleotides line up with TRBD2. This CDR3 region has 16 residues. The germline gives CDR1 LGHNA, CDR2 YNFKEQ. V gave up 1 base and J gave up 1 base; unmatched junction bases: 4.

This chain connects TRBV7-6 to TRBJ2-6, with D possibly being TRBD2 (6 bases). CDR1 SGHVS and CDR2 FNYEAQ come from the germline V gene. Deletions cut 5 bases from V and 0 bases from J, with 17 bases between. CDR3 length equals 18 residues. CDR3 DNA: TGTGCCAGCAGCGACGCGGGACGTTCATCCTCTGGGGCCAACGTCCTGACTTTC. Its translation: CASSDAGRSSSGANVLTF.

This chain joins TRBV10-3 and TRBJ2-1; 7 nucleotides line up with TRBD2. Trimming cost V 2 bases and J 7 bases; bases outside gene matches: 2. The length of the CDR3 is 13 residues. Per the germline V gene, CDR1 is ENHRY and CDR2 is SYGVKD. This chain's CDR3 is CAISEVGGNEQFF. The DNA for the CDR3 is TGTGCCATCAGTGAGGTGGGAGGGAATGAGCAGTTCTTC.

V is TRBV5-1 and J is TRBJ2-1, with unresolved D. The length of the CDR3 is 15 residues. CDR1 and CDR2 (germline): SGHRS, YFSETQ. V lost 5 bases and J 4 bases, leaving 16 bases between the germline ends. This CDR3 reads CASRTTVRPYNEQFF. For the CDR3, the DNA is TGCGCCAGCAGGACGACGGTCAGGCCGTACAATGAGCAGTTCTTC.

V and J are TRBV2 and TRBJ2-3, with 7 nucleotides matching TRBD1. Germline CDR1 reads SNHLY; CDR2 reads FYNNEI. The CDR3 length is 15 residues. The J segment lost 0 bases and the V segment lost 5 bases, leaving 5 bases of the junction unmatched. CDR3 coding DNA: TGTGCCAGCAGTCTTAGGACAGGTAGCACAGATACGCAGTATTTT. Its translation: CASSLRTGSTDTQYF.

The chain links TRBV21-1 to TRBJ2-6; whether TRBD2, the table's D call, matches the DNA was not checked. TRBV21-1 is recorded as a pseudogene. This CDR3 is 17 amino acids long. In DNA form, the CDR3 reads TGTGCCAGCAGCAGCCCCCCCGGGTGCACTGGGGCCAACGTCCTGACTTTC. Translated: CASSSPPGCTGANVLTF.

This clone was counted once. The chain is built from TRBV27 and TRBJ2-7; D may be TRBD1 or TRBD2 (6 bases each). The CDR3 extends over 14 amino acids. The V end lost 2 bases, the J end lost 3 bases, and 11 bases lay between the germline ends. Germline CDR1 and CDR2: MNHEY and SMNVEV (reference sequence). DNA for the CDR3: TGTGCCAGCAGTTTAAAAGGGGGGCTCTACGAGCAGTACTTC. This codes for CASSLKGGLYEQYF.

The chain uses TRBV6-1 and TRBJ2-3; TRBD2 aligns across 9 bases. This CDR3 is 15 amino acids long. In germline, CDR1 is MNHNS, CDR2 SASEGT. V trimming: 4 bases; J trimming: 1 base; junction bases outside the gene matches: 3. CDR3 bases: TGTGCCAGCAGTGCCATAGCGGGAGGCACAGATACGCAGTATTTT. Translating gives CASSAIAGGTDTQYF.

This chain uses TRBV5-8 with TRBJ2-3; D not certain. V lost 0 bases to trimming and J lost 1 base, with 9 bases between them. The CDR3 spans 15 residues. The germline gives CDR1 SGHTS, CDR2 YDEGEE. CDR3 DNA sequence: TGTGCCAGCAGCTTGGTTGGAGTTGGCACAGATACGCAGTATTTT. Its translation: CASSLVGVGTDTQYF.

The chain recombines TRBV29-1 with TRBJ2-1; the D is unclear. The CDR3 spans 14 residues. V lost 4 bases, J lost 3 bases, and 13 bases lay in between. Per the germline V gene, CDR1 is SQVTM and CDR2 is ANQGSEA. The CDR3 region is CSVGGADLYNEQFF. In nucleotides, the CDR3 is TGCAGCGTTGGGGGTGCGGACCTCTACAATGAGCAGTTCTTC.

J is TRBJ2-1 and V is TRBV6-5, with 15 bases identical to TRBD2. V gave up 8 bases and J gave up 9 bases; unmatched junction bases: 2. Germline V gene sequence: CDR1 MNHEY, CDR2 SVGAGI. This CDR3 spans 13 amino acids. Here the CDR3 DNA reads TGTGCCAGCGGGACTAGCGGGAGGCTTGAGCAGTTCTTC. Translation gives CASGTSGRLEQFF.

This chain connects TRBV6-5 to TRBJ2-3; 7 bases align to TRBD2. The CDR3 is 16 residues long. J lost 3 bases, V lost 0 bases, and 6 bases had no gene match. Germline-derived CDR1 and CDR2 are MNHEY and SVGAGI. The CDR3: CASSYSSGKGTDTQYF. CDR3 sequence (DNA): TGTGCCAGCAGTTACTCGAGCGGGAAGGGAACAGATACGCAGTATTTT.

The CDR3 DNA sequence: TGTGCCAGCAGACAGGGGCTTAATGAAAAACTGTTTTTT. This translates into CASRQGLNEKLFF. This chain connects TRBV6-1 to TRBJ1-4; TRBD1 matches 7 bases. Germline V CDR1 and CDR2: MNHNS, SASEGT. V lost 6 bases to trimming and J lost 4 bases; unmatched junction nucleotides: 2. This CDR3 is built from 13 residues.

The V call is TRBV6-6, the J call TRBJ2-1, with TRBD2 identical over 12 bases. Looked up from germline, CDR1 is MNHNY and CDR2 is SVGAGI (reference sequence). This CDR3 has 16 amino acids. The V and J ends lost 6 bases and 6 bases, in that order; junction bases with no gene match: 9. CDR3 sequence reads: CASSFFGTSGLNEQFF. CDR3 DNA sequence: TGTGCCAGCAGCTTCTTCGGGACTAGCGGGCTCAATGAGCAGTTCTTC.

The J gene is TRBJ2-7, the V gene TRBV7-2; 8 bases agree with TRBD1. Germline V gene lookup returns CDR1 SGHTA and CDR2 FQGNSA. J gave up 3 bases and V 1 base, and 5 bases lay outside the gene matches. This CDR3 has 15 residues. This CDR3 reads CASSLVTGVDYEQYF. CDR3 nucleotides: TGTGCCAGCAGCTTAGTGACAGGGGTCGACTACGAGCAGTACTTC. Based on the CDR3 plus reference TRBV7-2 and TRBJ2-7, the full variable domain is GAGVSQSPSNKVTEKGKDVELRCDPISGHTALYWYRQSLGQGLEFLIYFQGNSAPDKSGLPSDRFSAERTGGSVSTLTIQRTQQEDSAVYLCASSLVTGVDYEQYFGPGTRLTVT.

The V gene is TRBV5-1, the J gene TRBJ1-3; TRBD1 might be the D (6 bases). The CDR3 loop spans 14 amino acids. Trimming left V 7 bases short and J 0 bases short, with 11 bases between. From germline, CDR1 is SGHRS and CDR2 YFSETQ. For the CDR3, the DNA is TGCGCCAGCGACTGGACAGACTCTGGAAACACCATATATTTT. This sequence encodes CASDWTDSGNTIYF.

The CDR3 region is CSASRDHGYTF. For the CDR3, the DNA is TGCAGTGCTAGCAGGGATCATGGCTACACCTTC. V and J are TRBV20-1 and TRBJ1-2, with D maybe TRBD1 (5 bases). The CDR3 sequence is 11 residues long. V was trimmed by 3 bases and J by 6 bases, leaving 8 bases between them. CDR1 is DFQATT and CDR2 is SNEGSKA in the germline V gene (reference sequence).

This clone was seen more than once but under ten times. The J gene is TRBJ1-1, the V gene TRBV18, with D unresolved. Trimming took 6 bases from V and 0 from J, leaving 20 bases between them. This CDR3 spans 17 amino acids. CDR1 and CDR2 (germline): KGHSH, LQKENI. CDR3 bases: TGTGCCAGCTCCCTCCTGGGAGCTACGACCATGAACACTGAAGCTTTCTTT. Translation gives CASSLLGATTMNTEAFF.